The 15 T cell receptor beta chains below come from one sample, sequenced in a study of beta chain features in type 1 diabetes. Study findings and constraints: Shortening of TCRB CDR3s, moderate but significant, appeared in all four CD4+ subsets of Type 1 diabetes patients.

The whole isolated RNA underwent reverse transcription, so sequencing captured expressed TCRB transcripts. The method was immunoSEQ multiplex PCR; TCRdb's version includes in-frame clones alone and lacks a portion of them. The table lists a few hundred thousand clones, over 8.5% of them singletons, with about 0.6% in the top ten. These receptors' antigens are unknown. The sequenced sample was central memory CD4+ T cells from blood. These receptors were collected from a man aged 25 to 45 with type 1 diabetes.

The chain joins TRBV28 to TRBJ1-2; D gene unclear. This CDR3 is 12 amino acids long. V was pared by 7 bases and J by 8 bases, with 14 bases between. Looked up from germline, CDR1 is MDHEN and CDR2 is SYDVKM. For the CDR3, the DNA is TGTGCCAGCAACTCCCCTAACGGGGGCTACACCTTC. Encoded protein: CASNSPNGGYTF.

This clone was observed many times. CDR3: CASSFPRGTQYF. The CDR3 region has the DNA TGTGCCAGCAGCTTCCCCCGGGGGACCCAGTACTTC. The V and J genes are TRBV7-2 and TRBJ2-5, with a tentative D call TRBD2 (5 bases). This CDR3 is 12 amino acids long. The germline V gene encodes CDR1 SGHTA and CDR2 FQGNSA. Trimming took off 3 bases at V and 7 bases at J, with 9 bases between the two ends.

This clone turned up a few times. The chain links TRBV5-3 to TRBJ2-5; D is ambiguous. TRBV5-3 is labeled an ORF, and its function is uncertain. The CDR3 has 14 residues. V lost 0 bases and J lost 5, with 11 bases in between. CDR3 residues: CARSLDGFGETQYF. The DNA for the CDR3 is TGTGCCAGAAGCTTGGACGGCTTTGGGGAGACCCAGTACTTC.

This chain uses TRBV6-6 with TRBJ2-5; 11 nucleotides agree with TRBD2. This CDR3 comprises 14 residues. The germline gives CDR1 MNHNY, CDR2 SVGAGI (reference sequence). The V segment lost 4 bases and the J segment 3 bases; nucleotides outside the gene matches: 1. The DNA of the CDR3 is TGTGCCAGCAGTTTGGGACTAGCGGAAGAGACCCAGTACTTC. Translating gives CASSLGLAEETQYF.

This clone was seen a few times. The chain combines TRBV7-2 with TRBJ2-3; D not resolved. Germline V gene data show CDR1 as SGHTA and CDR2 as FQGNSA. Trimming took off 2 bases at V and 7 bases at J, with 7 bases between the two ends. The CDR3 sequence is 12 residues long. The chain's CDR3 is CASSLNLNTQYF. The CDR3 nucleotides read TGTGCCAGCAGCTTAAATCTAAATACGCAGTATTTT.

This clone has more than one count but fewer than ten. The chain employs TRBV28 and TRBJ2-1, with D maybe TRBD1 (5 bases). The germline V and J ends were trimmed by 1 base and 5 bases, with 9 bases remaining between them. CDR3 length equals 14 residues. Germline CDR1 MDHEN, CDR2 SYDVKM. In DNA form, the CDR3 reads TGTGCCAGCAGTTTATTTGGCAGGGACAATGAGCAGTTCTTC. This gives the protein CASSLFGRDNEQFF.

V and J are TRBV6-1 and TRBJ1-5; no firm D call. V was cut by 3 bases and J by 7 bases, with 16 bases left in between. Germline V lookup: CDR1 MNHNS, CDR2 SASEGT. This CDR3 is built from 15 residues. The CDR3 is CASSERWSGSQPQHF. In DNA form, the CDR3 reads TGTGCCAGCAGTGAGAGATGGTCTGGGAGCCAGCCCCAGCATTTT.

V is TRBV6-6 and J is TRBJ2-4, with TRBD2 matching over 7 bases. CDR3 length: 15 amino acids. V trimming: 5 bases; J trimming: 6 bases; junction bases outside the gene matches: 10. Per germline, CDR1 MNHNY and CDR2 SVGAGI (reference sequence). The CDR3 sequence is CASSQSPGGRNIQYF. DNA of the CDR3: TGTGCCAGCAGTCAATCACCGGGGGGTCGAAACATTCAGTACTTC.

The chain is built from TRBV7-9 and TRBJ2-7, with D tentatively TRBD2 (7 bases). V was shortened by 4 bases and J by 4 bases, with 17 bases between the two germline ends. Germline CDR1 SEHNR, CDR2 FQNEAQ (reference sequence). This CDR3 is 15 amino acids long. CDR3 DNA sequence: TGTGCCAGCAGCTCCCGGGCGGGGGCAAATTACGAGCAGTACTTC. It codes for CASSSRAGANYEQYF.

This clone appeared many times. The chain uses TRBV2 and TRBJ2-7, with 10 bases fitting TRBD2. The trim removed 5 bases at V and 6 bases at J, leaving 7 bases unmatched. The CDR3 sequence is 14 residues long. Per germline, CDR1 SNHLY and CDR2 FYNNEI. The CDR3 nucleotides read TGTGCCAGCAGTAGGCTAGCGGGAGAGGGCGAGCAGTACTTC. This sequence encodes CASSRLAGEGEQYF.

In this sample, this clone turned up a few times. The J gene is TRBJ1-1, the V gene TRBV5-1; no clear D gene. This CDR3 has 13 residues. With 5 bases removed from V and 8 bases from J, the gap between germline ends came to 16 bases. Germline CDR1 is SGHRS and CDR2 is YFSETQ. CDR3 in DNA: TGCGCCAGCAGTCTTCCCGATTACCTGGAAGCTTTCTTT. Protein sequence: CASSLPDYLEAFF.

For this clone: Within the sample, other DNA sequences also encode this same CDR3. The rearrangement joins TRBV19 to TRBJ1-1; D is undetermined. V gave up 1 base and J gave up 0 bases, with 6 bases separating them. This CDR3 has 14 amino acids. Germline V gene sequence: CDR1 LNHDA, CDR2 SQIVND (reference sequence). In DNA form, the CDR3 reads TGTGCCAGTAGTATAGCAGCCATGAACACTGAAGCTTTCTTT. This sequence encodes CASSIAAMNTEAFF. The complete variable domain, with remaining parts taken from reference TRBV19 and TRBJ1-1, reads DGGITQSPKYLFRKEGQNVTLSCEQNLNHDAMYWYRQDPGQGLRLIYYSQIVNDFQKGDIAEGYSVSREKKESFPLTVTSAQKNPTAFYLCASSIAAMNTEAFFGQGTRLTVV.

This clone was seen many times. The V gene is TRBV7-8, the J gene TRBJ2-7; the D is unclear. This CDR3 has 14 amino acids. V lost 1 base and J lost 0, with 7 bases in between. Germline CDR1 SGHVS, CDR2 FQNEAQ. Here the CDR3 DNA reads TGTGCCAGCAGCTTAGAAGGCGGCTCCTACGAGCAGTACTTC. Protein sequence: CASSLEGGSYEQYF.

Concerning this clone itself: It may be a read error: a sequence one base away is much more abundant. This CDR3 is also generated by other DNA sequences in the sample. The gene calls are TRBV28 and TRBJ1-1; D perhaps matches TRBD1 (6 bases). This CDR3 contains 13 residues. Per germline, CDR1 MDHEN and CDR2 SYDVKM. The V end was cut by 6 bases, the J end by 1 base, with 9 bases between. CDR3 nucleotides: TGTGCCAGCAGCCTACAGGGGAACACTGAAGCTTTCTTT. Protein sequence: CASSLQGNTEAFF.

This clone has more than one count but fewer than ten. The genes are TRBV28 and TRBJ1-2; no clear D. CDR3 length: 14 residues. CDR1 and CDR2 (germline): MDHEN, SYDVKM. Trimming removed 8 bases from V and 2 bases from J, with 15 bases in between. CDR3 loop: CASSAVTRNYGYTF. The CDR3 DNA sequence: TGTGCCAGCTCTGCGGTAACGAGGAACTATGGCTACACCTTC.